This T cell receptor (beta chain) was obtained from a study of radiotherapy plus CTLA-4 blockade in lung cancer. Study details: An objective response was seen in about a sixth of patients, and disease control in 30% to 35%. General study findings and limits: In blood, tumor-derived TCR clones expanded after radiotherapy plus ipilimumab. The best predictor of response was reported to be early blood T cell clone dynamics, with interferon-beta.

Per germline, CDR1 SGHKS and CDR2 YYEKEE (reference sequence). This CDR3 spans 15 amino acids. V shed 4 bases and J shed 6 bases, with 17 bases lying between them. In the case of this clone: The antigen is not known.

The data were produced by immunoSEQ multiplex PCR, yet TCRdb's version contains in-frame clones alone and is incomplete. The data show 90,000 to 95,000 clones, roughly 85% seen once. Specimen: peripheral blood, collected from a patient treated with radiotherapy plus ipilimumab. This TCR was sampled from a human donor with non-small cell lung cancer who had stable disease on radiotherapy plus ipilimumab. V is TRBV5-5 and J is TRBJ1-5; D is unresolved. The CDR3 DNA reads TGTGCCAGCAGCGCGCAGCGAGGGCGCGGTCAGCCCCAGCATTTT. The encoded protein is CASSAQRGRGQPQHF.